This TCR beta chain was captured by sequencing in a study of T cell changes during pregnancy in multiple sclerosis. Profiled with immunoSEQ multiplex PCR; TCRdb holds only in-frame clones, not every one. The sample lists 25,000 to 30,000 clones, about 88% occurring once. The germline gives CDR1 SQVTM, CDR2 ANQGSEA. Trimming pared 5 bases from V and 1 base from J, leaving 3 bases between. This CDR3 region has 12 residues. The sequences come from CD4+ T cells from peripheral blood mononuclear cells, collected in the second trimester of pregnancy. The source is a female donor with multiple sclerosis, enrolled in a pregnancy study. V gene TRBV29-1 combines with J gene TRBJ2-6; no reliable D call. The CDR3: CSVQSGANVLTF. The CDR3 DNA is TGCAGCGTTCAGTCTGGGGCCAACGTCCTGACTTTC.